Each of the 18 T cell receptor beta chains below was sequenced from the same sample in a study of cytomegalovirus exposure and HLA in healthy donors. PCR amplification relied on 60 Vbeta primers (plus 13 Jbeta primers). Some clones are missing from TCRdb's copy, which holds only in-frame ones; the method was immunoSEQ multiplex PCR. The data show over 200,000 clones, more than 75% seen once. The sequenced material came from PBMCs. The receptor set was obtained from a human donor in good health.

The V call is TRBV25-1, the J call TRBJ2-3; 7 positions agree with TRBD2. The CDR3 totals 15 residues. Germline V gives CDR1 MGHDK, CDR2 SYGVNS. J gave up 0 bases and V 6 bases, and 6 bases lay outside the gene matches. CDR3 sequence reads: CASSLSSGSTDTQYF. The DNA for the CDR3 is TGTGCCAGCAGCCTATCTAGCGGTAGCACAGATACGCAGTATTTT.

This chain links TRBV6-5 with TRBJ1-2, with 7 bases aligning to TRBD1. This CDR3 has 14 amino acids. Germline V gives CDR1 MNHEY, CDR2 SVGAGI. V lost 5 bases to trimming and J lost 8 bases; unmatched junction nucleotides: 11. This chain's CDR3 is CASSRQEGALGYTF. For the CDR3, the DNA is TGTGCCAGCAGTAGACAAGAGGGGGCGTTGGGCTACACCTTC.

The rearrangement links TRBV5-1 to TRBJ2-5; D might be TRBD2 (5 bases). The V gene lost 1 base and the J gene lost 3 bases, with 7 bases spanning the gap. CDR1 and CDR2 from the germline V gene are SGHRS and YFSETQ. There are 13 residues in the CDR3. CDR3 bases: TGCGCCAGCAGCTTGACTAGGAAAGAGACCCAGTACTTC. Translated, it gives CASSLTRKETQYF.

V is TRBV4-3 and J is TRBJ2-7; 7 bases align to TRBD1. The CDR3 consists of 16 residues. With V trimmed by 1 base and J by 1 base, 7 bases remained unmatched. The germline CDR1 and CDR2 sequences are LGHNA and YSLEER. Here the CDR3 reads CASSQATGYTSYEQYF. The CDR3 DNA reads as TGCGCCAGCAGCCAAGCGACAGGGTACACTTCCTACGAGCAGTACTTC.

This chain joins TRBV5-4 and TRBJ2-1; 7 positions match TRBD2. The trim removed 4 bases at V and 5 bases at J, leaving 9 bases unmatched. Germline CDR1 and CDR2: SGHNT and YYREEE (reference sequence). The length of the CDR3 is 15 residues. In nucleotides, the CDR3 is TGTGCCAGCAGCCTCTCCGGGACTACAAACAATGAGCAGTTCTTC. It specifies CASSLSGTTNNEQFF.

The chain links TRBV11-2 to TRBJ2-1; D may be TRBD2 (6 bases). V dropped 3 bases and J dropped 7 bases, with 19 bases sitting between them. CDR1 is SGHAT, CDR2 FQNNGV, per germline. The CDR3 has 16 amino acids. Here the CDR3 reads CASSLPHGGKGNEQFF. The CDR3, as DNA: TGTGCCAGCAGCTTGCCCCACGGCGGGAAGGGGAATGAGCAGTTCTTC.

The chain has TRBV7-8 and TRBJ2-7; 8 bases line up with TRBD1. V was clipped by 0 bases and J by 2 bases; unmatched bases: 6. Germline CDR1 and CDR2: SGHVS and FQNEAQ. This CDR3 comprises 16 residues. The CDR3 DNA is TGTGCCAGCAGCTTAGCTGGGCAGGGGGCCCCCTACGAGCAGTACTTC. Translated, it gives CASSLAGQGAPYEQYF.

V and J are TRBV6-1 and TRBJ2-1; 9 nucleotides agree with TRBD2. After removal of 3 bases from V and 4 bases from J, the junction contained 4 bases not matched to a gene. The CDR3 consists of 15 residues. Germline CDR1 is MNHNS and CDR2 is SASEGT. The chain's CDR3 is CASSDASGAYNEQFF. CDR3 coding DNA: TGTGCCAGCAGTGACGCTAGCGGGGCGTACAATGAGCAGTTCTTC.

J is TRBJ1-2 and V is TRBV6-6, with 12 bases identical to TRBD1. Germline loops: CDR1 MNHNY, CDR2 SVGAGI (reference sequence). V shed 4 bases, J shed 8 bases, and the junction held 2 bases outside the gene matches. The CDR3 length is 13 residues. This CDR3 is CASSWDRGQGYTF. The DNA for the CDR3 is TGTGCCAGCAGTTGGGACAGGGGGCAAGGCTACACCTTC.

This clone was counted between two and nine times. V and J are TRBV19 and TRBJ2-1; the D gene is possibly TRBD2 (6 bases). V lost 9 bases and J 4 bases, leaving 16 bases between the germline ends. The CDR3 extends over 14 amino acids. Germline CDR1 LNHDA, CDR2 SQIVND (reference sequence). CDR3 protein: CASSTREEYNEQFF. The DNA of the CDR3 is TGTGCCAGCTCAACTAGGGAGGAATACAATGAGCAGTTCTTC. Looking up the rest from reference TRBV19 and TRBJ2-1 gives the full variable domain: DGGITQSPKYLFRKEGQNVTLSCEQNLNHDAMYWYRQDPGQGLRLIYYSQIVNDFQKGDIAEGYSVSREKKESFPLTVTSAQKNPTAFYLCASSTREEYNEQFFGPGTRLTVL.

The chain uses TRBV28 and TRBJ2-7; 7 nucleotides match TRBD1. Germline trimming cut 2 bases from V and 1 base from J; bases unmatched to any gene: 8. The CDR3 totals 16 residues. Per the germline V gene, CDR1 is MDHEN and CDR2 is SYDVKM. The CDR3 DNA sequence: TGTGCCAGCAGTTTAAAGTTCGGGACAGAGTCCTACGAGCAGTACTTC. It translates to CASSLKFGTESYEQYF.

The chain carries TRBV11-2 and TRBJ1-4; D gene unclear. The length of the CDR3 is 14 residues. Germline V gene lookup returns CDR1 SGHAT and CDR2 FQNNGV. With 5 bases removed from V and 3 bases from J, the gap between germline ends came to 10 bases. This CDR3 reads CASSRGFANEKLFF. The CDR3 bases are TGTGCCAGCAGCCGCGGGTTCGCTAATGAAAAACTGTTTTTT.

The J gene is TRBJ1-2, the V gene TRBV30; 7 bases line up with TRBD1. The V gene's germline CDR1 is GTSNPN and CDR2 SVGIG (reference sequence). The CDR3 contains 13 residues. V was clipped by 2 bases and J by 7 bases; unmatched bases: 7. CDR3 nucleotides: TGTGCCTGGAGTCCGACAGGGAGCCCTGGCTACACCTTC. This encodes CAWSPTGSPGYTF.

This clone has more than one count but fewer than ten. The rearrangement links TRBV18 to TRBJ2-7; D gene ambiguous. Germline V lookup: CDR1 KGHSH, CDR2 LQKENI. There are 13 residues in the CDR3. Trimming shortened V by 2 bases and J by 5 bases, and 10 bases separated the two germline ends. The CDR3 loop reads CASSPDTANEQYF. In DNA form, the CDR3 reads TGTGCCAGCTCACCAGACACGGCTAACGAGCAGTACTTC.

CDR3 sequence: CASSENTYNEQFF. Written as DNA, the CDR3 is TGTGCCAGTAGTGAAAACACCTACAATGAGCAGTTCTTC. The J gene is TRBJ2-1, the V gene TRBV19; no reliable D call. The germline gives CDR1 LNHDA, CDR2 SQIVND (reference sequence). This CDR3 is built from 13 residues. Trimming stripped 5 bases from V and 2 bases from J, with 7 bases between.

The genes are TRBV5-8 and TRBJ2-3; D may be TRBD1 (5 bases). The germline V gene has CDR1 SGHTS and CDR2 YDEGEE. V was clipped by 0 bases and J by 0 bases, with 8 bases between them. The CDR3 is made up of 15 amino acids. The CDR3 spells CASSLEGSSTDTQYF. CDR3 DNA: TGTGCCAGCAGCTTGGAGGGGTCTAGCACAGATACGCAGTATTTT.

This chain connects TRBV6-1 to TRBJ2-7, with a weak D call TRBD2 (6 bases). Trimming took off 10 bases at V and 0 bases at J, with 19 bases between the two ends. Per the germline V gene, CDR1 is MNHNS and CDR2 is SASEGT. The CDR3 has 15 amino acids. The CDR3 region has the DNA TGTGCCACAGAATCCGGGGGAGTCGCCTCCTACGAGCAGTACTTC. Its protein is CATESGGVASYEQYF.

This clone was detected once. The chain has TRBV7-9 and TRBJ1-1; D unclear. With 2 bases removed from V and 6 bases from J, the gap between germline ends came to 4 bases. CDR1 is SEHNR and CDR2 is FQNEAQ in the germline V gene (reference sequence). The CDR3 loop spans 11 amino acids. The CDR3 region is CASSLISEAFF. The CDR3 nucleotides are TGTGCCAGCAGCTTAATCTCTGAAGCTTTCTTT.